This T cell receptor beta chain was recovered during a study of blood T cell repertoires in COVID-19 (dated by TCRdb to 2018 to 2020). Context from the whole study: Samples from collaborators originated in the United States, Italy and Spain and spanned both the acute and convalescent phases of COVID-19. The material from the prospective study consisted of cDNA or gDNA derived from T cells, B-cell-depleted T cells, or PBMCs. Subjects who had been exposed to COVID-19, were actively infected with it, or had recovered from it provided the deeply sampled blood TCRbeta repertoires that made up the dataset. A freely available public database, intended as a resource for researchers studying the immune response to SARS-CoV-2, is where the repertoires were released. Samples came from the ongoing ImmuneRACE study (first 160 participants) plus 1,254 subjects from 6 global collaborators. Nearly every sample came with metadata listing a de-identified subject ID, COVID-19 status, age in years and sex. Where available, HLA class I and class II types were taken from metadata supplied by the sample provider and were not determined by assay-based typing. What the research found in general, with its limitations: How much clinical and demographic metadata was included differed by source and by participant, and the metadata was provided uncurated.

CDR1 and CDR2, looked up from the germline V gene, are WSHSY and SAAADI. The CDR3 has 13 amino acids, counting the end cysteine and phenylalanine. Here the CDR3 DNA is all that survives: 39 bases in frame from base 1. V is reduced by 7 bases and J by 1 base, leaving a spacing of 10 bases between them. The immunoSEQ Assay, a bias-controlled multiplex PCR, was used to amplify TCRbeta CDR3 regions from genomic DNA. For the original study's pipeline: Nucleated cell counts per sample were estimated from amplification of reference gene primers within the assay. To quantify the absolute abundance of each unique TCRbeta CDR3 rearrangement, sequence reads were collapsed and filtered. For each sample, productive Simpson clonality was calculated as the square root of Simpson's diversity index across productive rearrangements. Entries here come from immuneACCESS through TCRdb and include only in-frame sequences with V and J called. Some clones fail to appear in such tables; in the studies checked, an unresolved V gene covers under half of the shortfall, and the cause of the remainder is unknown. The DNA gave D and trimming, while V, J and clone size come from that table. The sample table shows 300,000 to 350,000 clones, and almost 90% are seen once. Of the sample, 3.5% to 4.5% is held by the ten largest clones.

Participants in the prospective study were enrolled through a virtual design, were aged 18 to 89 years, and lived in roughly 24 United States geographic areas. Cohort assignment in the prospective study relied on participant-reported clinical history from a screening survey and a study questionnaire. In the prospective study, mobile phlebotomists collected whole blood, serum and a nasopharyngeal or oropharyngeal swab from each participant. Participants in the prospective study had the option to provide additional blood draws and questionnaires over a 2-month period. Before DNA extraction, prospective study blood samples were shipped either frozen or at room temperature. Of note for this clone: Which antigen it targets is not known. Base qualities were left out, and no much larger clone turns up one base away.

The sequence is built from TRBV10-2 and TRBJ1-1; the D gene is perhaps TRBD1, from 6 matching bases. The sequence was obtained from a woman between 18 and 30 years old with acute COVID-19. The specimen sequenced was PBMCs or T cells enriched from blood (not recorded which). The CDR3 region: CASTRTANTEAFF. The sequenced DNA: TGCGCCAGCACCCGGACAGCGAACACTGAAGCTTTCTTT.